A single sample is the source of the 15 T cell receptor beta chains below, sequenced in a study of response to subunit inactivated influenza vaccine. TCRdb re-analysed the RT-PCR reads in MiXCR, keeping a single row per CDR3 protein. This table has fewer than 700,000 distinct CDR3 sequences, 10% to 15% appearing once. The sample here was PBMCs from blood, taken 45 days after vaccination. Source of these receptors: a man in his fifties who received an inactivated influenza vaccine.

This clonotype was picked up many times. The chain has TRBV4-2 and TRBJ2-2, with D unclear. Germline V gene data show CDR1 as LGHNA and CDR2 as YNFKEQ. This CDR3 spans 16 amino acids. V lost 1 base to trimming and J lost 0 bases, with 9 bases between them. The CDR3: CASSQVHRANTGELFF. The DNA for the CDR3 is TGTGCCAGCAGCCAAGTACATCGGGCGAACACCGGGGAGCTGTTTTTT.

This clonotype was picked up a small number of times. The chain joins TRBV6-5 to TRBJ2-5, with 10 nucleotides matching TRBD1. V lost 0 bases to trimming and J lost 5 bases; unmatched junction nucleotides: 3. Germline CDR1 reads MNHEY; CDR2 reads SVGAGI. The CDR3 runs 15 residues. CDR3 protein: CASSYSTGGRETQYF. DNA for the CDR3: TGTGCCAGCAGTTACTCGACAGGGGGCCGGGAGACCCAGTACTTC.

V and J are TRBV7-6 and TRBJ1-4; tentative D call: TRBD1 (5 bases). The CDR3 totals 17 residues. Trimming shortened V by 5 bases and J by 8 bases, and 24 bases separated the two germline ends. Germline lookup yields CDR1 SGHVS and CDR2 FNYEAQ. This CDR3 reads CASSPTAQGESGEKLFF. Here the CDR3 DNA reads TGTGCCAGCAGCCCCACGGCGCAAGGGGAATCGGGAGAAAAACTGTTTTTT.

This clonotype was picked up a small number of times. The chain employs TRBV20-1 and TRBJ2-7; D is unresolved. The ends were cut back, 6 bases at V and 6 bases at J, with 12 bases in the middle. Germline V CDR1 and CDR2: DFQATT, SNEGSKA (reference sequence). The CDR3 length is 11 residues. The CDR3 DNA reads TGCAGTGCAAAGGACGTAGGCGAGCAGTACTTC. It codes for CSAKDVGEQYF.

Only a few counts were recorded for this clonotype. V and J are TRBV6-1 and TRBJ1-1, with a weak D call TRBD1 (5 bases). Trimming took 3 bases from V and 5 from J, leaving 16 bases between them. The CDR3 covers 15 residues. Germline CDR1 reads MNHNS; CDR2 reads SASEGT. The CDR3 nucleotides are TGTGCCAGCAGTGATTACGCAGAAAGGGGAACTGAAGCTTTCTTT. The encoded protein is CASSDYAERGTEAFF.

V and J are TRBV9 and TRBJ2-7; 8 bases fit TRBD2. Losses at the gene ends were 4 bases for V and 6 bases for J; bases not matched to a gene: 9. Per germline, CDR1 SGDLS and CDR2 YYNGEE. The CDR3 spans 14 residues. The CDR3 coding sequence is TGTGCCAGCAGCATCGGGAATCGGGAGGGCGAGCAGTACTTC. Protein: CASSIGNREGEQYF.

This clonotype was observed a handful of times. The chain combines TRBV5-6 with TRBJ2-5; D is unclear. The CDR3 is 13 residues long. In germline, CDR1 is SGHDT, CDR2 YYEEEE. With 0 bases removed from V and 5 bases from J, the gap between germline ends came to 8 bases. The CDR3 loop is CASSLGDRETQYF. The CDR3 DNA sequence: TGTGCCAGCAGCTTGGGGGATCGGGAGACCCAGTACTTC.

The sample holds a few counts of this clonotype. The J gene is TRBJ1-1, the V gene TRBV9, with D possibly being TRBD1 (5 bases). The CDR3 has 15 amino acids. The V end was cut by 0 bases, the J end by 4 bases, with 13 bases between. Per the germline V gene, CDR1 is SGDLS and CDR2 is YYNGEE. The CDR3 protein is CASSVDGGGFTEAFF. The CDR3 region has the DNA TGTGCCAGCAGCGTAGATGGCGGGGGGTTCACTGAAGCTTTCTTT.

This clonotype came up a few times. The chain combines TRBV4-3 with TRBJ2-7; 9 bases fit TRBD1. Trimming cost V 4 bases and J 3 bases; bases outside gene matches: 22. The germline CDR1 and CDR2 sequences are LGHNA and YSLEER. The CDR3 covers 20 residues. This CDR3 reads CASSLTWAAGTGHKFYEQYF. As DNA, the CDR3 is TGCGCCAGCAGCCTCACCTGGGCCGCAGGGACAGGGCACAAGTTCTACGAGCAGTACTTC.

V gene TRBV7-2 combines with J gene TRBJ2-2, with 7 bases aligning to TRBD1. Germline V CDR1 and CDR2: SGHTA, FQGNSA. The length of the CDR3 is 16 residues. Germline trimming cut 5 bases from V and 3 bases from J; bases unmatched to any gene: 9. CDR3 in DNA: TGTGCCAGCAGCAGGGACAGCCGACCCTACACCGGGGAGCTGTTTTTT. It codes for CASSRDSRPYTGELFF.

This clonotype has ten or more counts. This chain uses TRBV24-1 with TRBJ2-5; TRBD1 matches at 8 bases. V was pared by 7 bases and J by 4 bases, with 4 bases of the junction left unmatched. There are 13 residues in the CDR3. CDR1 and CDR2 from the germline V gene are KGHDR and SFDVKD. CDR3 nucleotides: TGTGCCACCAGCTCAGGGGGCTTAGAGACCCAGTACTTC. Its protein is CATSSGGLETQYF.

The chain joins TRBV29-1 to TRBJ2-7; D may match TRBD1 or TRBD2 (7 bases each). V lost 7 bases, J lost 5 bases, and 18 bases lay in between. Germline V gives CDR1 SQVTM, CDR2 ANQGSEA. The CDR3 sequence is 13 residues long. The CDR3 bases are TGCAGCGGGGGAGGGACAGCGAAGGACGAGCAGTACTTC. It yields the protein CSGGGTAKDEQYF.

This clonotype has more than one count but fewer than ten. The chain uses TRBV4-2 and TRBJ2-3, with no clear D. From germline, CDR1 is LGHNA and CDR2 YNFKEQ. Trimming left V 1 base short and J 4 bases short, with 6 bases between. The CDR3 runs 13 residues. CDR3 residues: CASSQVIADTQYF. The CDR3 coding sequence is TGTGCCAGCAGCCAAGTGATAGCAGATACGCAGTATTTT.

The sample holds many counts of this clonotype. This sequence joins TRBV12-3 or TRBV12-4 and TRBJ2-1, with TRBD2 matching 12 bases. The CDR3 extends over 14 amino acids. The V segment lost 5 bases and the J segment 7 bases; nucleotides outside the gene matches: 3. The CDR3 loop is CASSPTSGRNEQFF. The CDR3 DNA sequence: TGTGCCAGCAGTCCGACTAGCGGGAGAAATGAGCAGTTCTTC.

The chain couples TRBV19 to TRBJ1-2; TRBD1 aligns across 9 bases. The CDR3 is made up of 17 amino acids. Germline V gives CDR1 LNHDA, CDR2 SQIVND (reference sequence). The trim removed 5 bases at V and 6 bases at J, leaving 16 bases unmatched. DNA for the CDR3: TGTGCCAGTAGTCCGCGGACAGGGGCGAGCGGCGATGATGGCTACACCTTC. Amino acid sequence: CASSPRTGASGDDGYTF.